The 17 T cell receptor beta chains in this list originate from one sample, sequenced in a study of OX40 agonist ivuxolimab in advanced cancers. Repertoires were generated with immunoSEQ multiplex PCR, while TCRdb's copy carries only in-frame clones and drops some. The sample lists 70,000 to 90,000 clones, 65% to 85% occurring once. The starting material was CD4+ or CD8+ T cells sorted from blood, obtained in a trial of the OX40 agonist ivuxolimab. The receptor source for this set is an adult with an advanced solid tumor such as melanoma, head and neck, liver or kidney cancer.

The V call is TRBV5-1, the J call TRBJ1-1; D may be TRBD1 (5 bases). The germline V and J ends were trimmed by 4 bases and 1 base, with 14 bases remaining between them. CDR3 length: 15 residues. The germline V gene has CDR1 SGHRS and CDR2 YFSETQ. CDR3 loop: CASSRDRPENTEAFF. The CDR3 region has the DNA TGCGCCAGCAGCCGAGACAGACCCGAGAACACTGAAGCTTTCTTT.

The chain employs TRBV23-1 and TRBJ2-4, with D unclear. TRBV23-1 is treated as an ORF (open reading frame) with a function not yet certain. V lost 6 bases to trimming and J lost 0 bases, with 15 bases between them. The CDR3 is 16 residues long. DNA of the CDR3: TGCGCCAGCAGCCCAGGACCCACGCTAGCCAAAAACATTCAGTACTTC. Amino acid sequence: CASSPGPTLAKNIQYF.

The chain is built from TRBV6-1 and TRBJ1-4; 8 bases are a match to TRBD1. The V gene's germline CDR1 is MNHNS and CDR2 SASEGT. V lost 6 bases to trimming and J lost 6 bases; unmatched junction nucleotides: 9. The CDR3 consists of 15 residues. CDR3 region: CASRSTGALDEKLFF. The CDR3 region has the DNA TGTGCCAGCAGATCGACAGGGGCATTGGATGAAAAACTGTTTTTT.

The rearrangement joins TRBV7-3 to TRBJ2-1; 10 positions agree with TRBD2. With V trimmed by 4 bases and J by 7 bases, 16 bases remained unmatched. Germline lookup yields CDR1 SGHTA and CDR2 FQGTGA. There are 18 residues in the CDR3. The CDR3 DNA is TGTGCCAGCAGCTCCACCCCTCCCGGGACTAGCGCCTCGAATGAGCAGTTCTTC. It encodes CASSSTPPGTSASNEQFF.

V gene TRBV5-6 combines with J gene TRBJ1-1; possible D gene TRBD1, 5 bases. The germline V gene has CDR1 SGHDT and CDR2 YYEEEE. V was clipped by 6 bases and J by 0 bases, with 15 bases between them. This CDR3 region has 15 residues. The CDR3 region has the DNA TGTGCCAGCACGACAGAGCTTAATTTGAACACTGAAGCTTTCTTT. Translating it yields CASTTELNLNTEAFF.

There are a few counts of this clone. This chain connects TRBV7-9 to TRBJ1-1, with a tentative D call TRBD1 (6 bases). V dropped 7 bases and J dropped 0 bases, with 12 bases sitting between them. Germline CDR1 is SEHNR and CDR2 is FQNEAQ (reference sequence). The CDR3 loop spans 14 amino acids. CDR3 in amino acids: CASTPDSLNTEAFF. DNA for the CDR3: TGTGCCAGCACCCCGGACAGTCTGAACACTGAAGCTTTCTTT.

The chain uses TRBV27 and TRBJ1-3, with a weak D call TRBD1 (6 bases). Germline V gene data show CDR1 as MNHEY and CDR2 as SMNVEV (reference sequence). The CDR3 runs to 16 residues. Trimming shortened V by 6 bases and J by 0 bases, and 15 bases separated the two germline ends. CDR3: CASRKTGTFSGNTIYF. In DNA form, the CDR3 reads TGTGCCAGCAGGAAGACAGGAACCTTCTCTGGAAACACCATATATTTT.

The rearrangement links TRBV2 to TRBJ1-3, with D possibly being TRBD1 (5 bases). The germline V gene encodes CDR1 SNHLY and CDR2 FYNNEI. CDR3 size: 12 residues. Trimming left V 5 bases short and J 8 bases short, with 10 bases between. CDR3 nucleotide sequence: TGTGCCAGCAGTTGGGGGGAAGACACCATATATTTT. Amino acid sequence: CASSWGEDTIYF.

In its sample, this clone was seen a few times. This chain uses TRBV30 with TRBJ1-1; D perhaps matches TRBD1 (5 bases). CDR3 length: 15 amino acids. V was shortened by 3 bases and J by 1 base, with 15 bases between the two germline ends. CDR1 is GTSNPN, CDR2 SVGIG, per germline (reference sequence). The DNA for the CDR3 is TGTGCCTGGAGAACGCAGGGAGGGTGGAACACTGAAGCTTTCTTT. Translation gives CAWRTQGGWNTEAFF.

The chain joins TRBV7-2 to TRBJ2-2; D is perhaps TRBD2 (6 bases). This CDR3 comprises 17 residues. Germline V gene sequence: CDR1 SGHTA, CDR2 FQGNSA. Trimming left V 4 bases short and J 0 bases short, with 15 bases between. The CDR3 DNA is TGTGCCAGCAGCTACGGGCGCGGAGGGGCGAACACCGGGGAGCTGTTTTTT. Translating it yields CASSYGRGGANTGELFF.

This clone was observed once. The V call is TRBV29-1, the J call TRBJ2-3, with TRBD1 matching 9 bases. The CDR3 has 12 amino acids. The germline CDR1 and CDR2 sequences are SQVTM and ANQGSEA. V shed 6 bases, J shed 4 bases, and the junction held 2 bases outside the gene matches. The CDR3 loop reads CSVDRGSDTQYF. Here the CDR3 DNA reads TGCAGCGTGGACAGGGGTTCAGATACGCAGTATTTT.

On this clone itself: A junction boundary mismatches the germline segment, possibly from a read error. The chain joins TRBV7-7 to TRBJ1-1; D is possibly TRBD1 (5 bases). Looked up from germline, CDR1 is SSHAT and CDR2 is FNYEAQ (reference sequence). CDR3 length: 13 amino acids. The CDR3 protein is CASSPLVDSEAFF. The DNA for the CDR3 is TGTGCTAGCAGCCCTCTCGTTGACAGTGAAGCTTTCTTT.

This clone was detected a few times. This sequence joins TRBV6-4 and TRBJ2-6; no reliable D call. Germline loops: CDR1 MRHNA, CDR2 SNTAGT. Trimming took off 5 bases at V and 3 bases at J, with 17 bases between the two ends. This CDR3 has 17 amino acids. The CDR3 is CASSTYAGGGGANVLTF. CDR3 coding DNA: TGTGCCAGCAGTACCTATGCAGGTGGCGGTGGGGCCAACGTCCTGACTTTC.

This rearrangement joins TRBV30 to TRBJ2-5; 12 nucleotides align to TRBD2. Gene TRBJ2-7 matches the end of the DNA better, so the J call may be wrong. This CDR3 is 13 amino acids long. Germline V gives CDR1 GTSNPN, CDR2 SVGIG (reference sequence). The chain's CDR3 is CATLAGGHYEQYF. The DNA for the CDR3 is TGTGCGACACTAGCGGGAGGTCACTACGAGCAGTACTTC.

The rearrangement joins TRBV4-2 to TRBJ2-1, with TRBD2 matching 8 bases. Germline V CDR1 and CDR2: LGHNA, YNFKEQ. V trimming: 4 bases; J trimming: 5 bases; junction bases outside the gene matches: 7. The CDR3 has 15 amino acids. The chain's CDR3 is CASSPLAGGNNEQFF. DNA of the CDR3: TGTGCCAGCAGCCCCCTGGCGGGAGGTAACAATGAGCAGTTCTTC.

The CDR3 region has the DNA TGTGCCAGCAGTTACTTGGGTAGCACCTACGAGCAGTACTTC. Translated, it gives CASSYLGSTYEQYF. The rearrangement links TRBV6-5 to TRBJ2-5; no clear D gene. The J call is doubtful: the DNA matches TRBJ2-7 better. The CDR3 totals 14 residues. Germline CDR1 reads MNHEY; CDR2 reads SVGAGI.

J is TRBJ1-5 and V is TRBV6-6; 7 bases fit TRBD1. This CDR3 has 14 amino acids. V lost 6 bases, J lost 4 bases, and 6 bases stayed unmatched. The germline gives CDR1 MNHNY, CDR2 SVGAGI (reference sequence). The CDR3 DNA follows: TGTGCCAGCAGACAGACAGGGAGGAATCAGCCCCAGCATTTT. Protein: CASRQTGRNQPQHF.